These 19 T cell receptor beta chains originate from one sample sequenced in a study of blood T cell repertoires in COVID-19. Profiling relied on immunoSEQ multiplex PCR, and the TCRdb table lists in-frame clones only, not all of them. The sample shows under 200,000 clones, about 88% of them seen only once. Sequenced: peripheral blood. The receptors shown here come from a woman of 80 years or more with COVID-19, enrolled during active disease.

The rearrangement uses TRBV1 and TRBJ2-7; the D call TRBD1 from the table was never checked on the DNA. TRBV1 is a recognized pseudogene. CDR3 length: 14 amino acids. The CDR3 loop is CTSSRATVSYEQYF. The DNA of the CDR3 is TGCACCAGCAGCCGAGCGACAGTCTCCTACGAGCAGTACTTC.

The chain employs TRBV2 and TRBJ1-1, with a possible D match to TRBD1 (5 bases). The CDR3 runs to 14 residues. The germline V gene has CDR1 SNHLY and CDR2 FYNNEI. Trimming removed 6 bases from V and 6 bases from J, with 17 bases in between. The CDR3 DNA follows: TGTGCCAGCAGGGGGGGGACGGGCAGGGCTGAAGCTTTCTTT. Amino acid sequence: CASRGGTGRAEAFF.

J is TRBJ2-2 and V is TRBV6-2 or TRBV6-3; the match to TRBD1 covers 8 bases. Looked up from germline, CDR1 is MNHEY and CDR2 is SVGEGT. V lost 2 bases to trimming and J lost 4 bases; unmatched junction nucleotides: 6. The CDR3 runs 16 residues. The CDR3 here is CASSYGQGMSTGELFF. CDR3 nucleotide sequence: TGTGCCAGCAGTTACGGACAGGGTATGAGCACCGGGGAGCTGTTTTTT.

The chain joins TRBV15 to TRBJ2-7, with D possibly TRBD2 on 5 matching bases. The CDR3 loop spans 12 amino acids. V was cut by 5 bases and J by 4 bases, with 9 bases left in between. Germline CDR1 is LNHNV and CDR2 is YYDKDF (reference sequence). CDR3 nucleotides: TGTGCCACCAGCCCCGAGGGTTACGAGCAGTACTTC. Translation gives CATSPEGYEQYF. Supplemented by reference TRBV15 and TRBJ2-7, the full variable domain reads DAMVIQNPRYQVTQFGKPVTLSCSQTLNHNVMYWYQQKSSQAPKLLFHYYDKDFNNEADTPDNFQSRRPNTSFCFLDIRSPGLGDTAMYLCATSPEGYEQYFGPGTRLTVT.

The CDR3 loop is CASSWPSNYGYTF. The CDR3 nucleotides read TGTGCCAGCAGCTGGCCATCGAACTATGGCTACACCTTC. The chain combines TRBV28 with TRBJ1-2; D is ambiguous. The CDR3 extends over 13 amino acids. V lost 6 bases and J lost 2, with 10 bases in between. The V gene's germline CDR1 is MDHEN and CDR2 SYDVKM.

The CDR3 reads CASSHTSGANTGELFF. DNA of the CDR3: TGTGCCAGCAGCCACACTAGCGGGGCGAACACCGGGGAGCTGTTTTTT. This chain connects TRBV7-3 to TRBJ2-2, with 10 bases fitting TRBD2. J was trimmed by 0 bases and V by 5 bases; bases with no gene match: 3. This CDR3 is built from 16 residues. The V gene's germline CDR1 is SGHTA and CDR2 FQGTGA.

This sequence joins TRBV7-9 and TRBJ1-6; TRBD1 might be the D (6 bases). This CDR3 has 14 residues. Germline CDR1 SEHNR, CDR2 FQNEAQ (reference sequence). Trimming pared 3 bases from V and 10 bases from J, leaving 13 bases between. CDR3 residues: CASSFGQQDSPLHF. CDR3 bases: TGTGCCAGCAGCTTCGGACAGCAGGACTCACCCCTCCACTTT.

J is TRBJ1-2 and V is TRBV28; 8 nucleotides match TRBD1. The V and J ends lost 4 bases and 1 base, in that order; junction bases with no gene match: 8. This CDR3 has 16 residues. Germline V gene data show CDR1 as MDHEN and CDR2 as SYDVKM. This chain's CDR3 is CASSSPRGQGNYGYTF. CDR3 in DNA: TGTGCCAGCAGTTCACCCCGCGGACAGGGTAACTATGGCTACACCTTC.

J is TRBJ2-7 and V is TRBV7-2, with a weak D call TRBD1 (6 bases). The V end lost 5 bases, the J end lost 3 bases, and 11 bases lay between the germline ends. The CDR3 totals 13 residues. Germline loops: CDR1 SGHTA, CDR2 FQGNSA. The CDR3 spells CASSTQQGYEQYF. CDR3 in DNA: TGTGCCAGCAGCACTCAACAGGGCTACGAGCAGTACTTC.

In its sample, this clone was seen a few times. The gene calls are TRBV5-1 and TRBJ1-4; perhaps TRBD1 as D (6 bases). The CDR3 sequence is 17 residues long. CDR1 and CDR2 (germline): SGHRS, YFSETQ. V dropped 2 bases and J dropped 4 bases, with 18 bases sitting between them. The chain's CDR3 is CASSLGQTPTINEKLFF. The DNA of the CDR3 is TGCGCCAGCAGCTTAGGACAGACCCCTACCATTAATGAAAAACTGTTTTTT. The full variable domain, its missing parts supplied by reference TRBV5-1 and TRBJ1-4, is KAGVTQTPRYLIKTRGQQVTLSCSPISGHRSVSWYQQTPGQGLQFLFEYFSETQRNKGNFPGRFSGRQFSNSRSEMNVSTLELGDSALYLCASSLGQTPTINEKLFFGSGTQLSVL.

The V and J genes are TRBV7-2 and TRBJ1-3, with TRBD1 matching 8 bases. CDR3 size: 15 residues. V was pared by 4 bases and J by 6 bases, with 8 bases of the junction left unmatched. The germline V gene encodes CDR1 SGHTA and CDR2 FQGNSA. CDR3 loop: CASSSGQGAPNTIYF. The CDR3 nucleotides are TGTGCCAGCAGCTCCGGACAGGGCGCCCCAAACACCATATATTTT.

This clone has ten or more counts. The chain links TRBV6-6 to TRBJ2-7, with D tentatively TRBD2 (5 bases). The length of the CDR3 is 15 residues. V was cut by 4 bases and J by 1 base, with 14 bases left in between. CDR1 is MNHNY and CDR2 is SVGAGI in the germline V gene (reference sequence). The CDR3 here is CASSLKAVGSYEQYF. The DNA of the CDR3 is TGTGCCAGCAGTTTAAAAGCGGTGGGGTCCTACGAGCAGTACTTC.

This chain links TRBV28 with TRBJ1-2, with TRBD1 matching over 7 bases. The CDR3 runs 15 residues. Germline V gene lookup returns CDR1 MDHEN and CDR2 SYDVKM. Trimming took 2 bases from V and 5 from J; bases not matched to a gene: 8. CDR3 in DNA: TGTGCCAGCAGTTTAATTGGGGACAGAGGGTATGGCTACACCTTC. Encoded protein: CASSLIGDRGYGYTF.

This clone was recorded once. This rearrangement joins TRBV9 to TRBJ2-2; D unresolved. V lost 4 bases and J 2 bases, leaving 18 bases between the germline ends. This CDR3 has 17 amino acids. Germline V gene lookup returns CDR1 SGDLS and CDR2 YYNGEE. This CDR3 is CASSPSFGQLNTGELFF. CDR3 nucleotides: TGTGCCAGCAGCCCCAGTTTTGGGCAGTTAAACACCGGGGAGCTGTTTTTT. The full variable domain, completed using reference TRBV9 and TRBJ2-2, is DSGVTQTPKHLITATGQRVTLRCSPRSGDLSVYWYQQSLDQGLQFLIQYYNGEERAKGNILERFSAQQFPDLHSELNLSSLELGDSALYFCASSPSFGQLNTGELFFGEGSRLTVL.

A few counts support this clone. V is TRBV7-9 and J is TRBJ2-7, with D perhaps matching TRBD2 (5 bases). The CDR3 is made up of 13 amino acids. Germline assignment: CDR1 SEHNR and CDR2 FQNEAQ (reference sequence). Trimming removed 1 base from V and 4 bases from J, with 8 bases in between. The CDR3 protein is CASSLDAGYEQYF. In nucleotides, the CDR3 is TGTGCCAGCAGCTTAGACGCGGGTTACGAGCAGTACTTC. Full variable domain (outside the CDR3, taken from reference TRBV7-9 and TRBJ2-7): DTGVSQNPRHKITKRGQNVTFRCDPISEHNRLYWYRQTLGQGPEFLTYFQNEAQLEKSRLLSDRFSAERPKGSFSTLEIQRTEQGDSAMYLCASSLDAGYEQYFGPGTRLTVT.

This chain joins TRBV3-1 (or the pseudogene TRBV3-2) and TRBJ2-5; 7 bases line up with TRBD2. V was pared by 1 base and J by 3 bases, with 5 bases of the junction left unmatched. CDR1 and CDR2 from the germline V gene are LGHDT and YNNKEL (reference sequence). The CDR3 covers 15 residues. The CDR3 here is CASSQANGGKETQYF. DNA of the CDR3: TGTGCCAGCAGCCAAGCGAACGGGGGGAAAGAGACCCAGTACTTC.

J is TRBJ2-1 and V is TRBV5-1; no clear D. CDR1 SGHRS and CDR2 YFSETQ come from the germline V gene. The CDR3 covers 11 residues. V shed 5 bases and J shed 5 bases, with 5 bases lying between them. In DNA, the CDR3 is TGCGCCAGCAGGGGCGACAATGAGCAGTTCTTC. It encodes CASRGDNEQFF.

This chain links TRBV5-3 with TRBJ2-3, with TRBD2 matching over 11 bases. TRBV5-3 carries the ORF label, with uncertain function. This CDR3 region has 18 residues. Unmatched junction bases numbered 10, after V lost 4 bases and J lost 0 bases. CDR3 bases: TGTGCCAGAAGCAGCACTAGCGGGAGAGGGGATAGCACAGATACGCAGTATTTT. Translating it yields CARSSTSGRGDSTDTQYF.

This chain connects TRBV5-1 to TRBJ2-5; 7 bases align to TRBD1. Germline CDR1 reads SGHRS; CDR2 reads YFSETQ. This CDR3 region has 14 residues. J was trimmed by 5 bases and V by 0 bases; bases with no gene match: 4. CDR3 protein: CASSLATGMETQYF. In DNA, the CDR3 is TGCGCCAGCAGCTTGGCGACAGGGATGGAGACCCAGTACTTC.